These 15 T cell receptor beta chains originate from one sample sequenced in a study of T cell repertoires in aging, cancer and after chemotherapy (dated by TCRdb to the late 2010s). The reads were generated on an Illumina MiSeq. Rearranged TRB sequences spanning V, D and J segments were amplified by multiplex touch-down PCR using a mixed TRB-A/B primer pool. TCRdb redid the processing of the public reads, applying fastp at Q25 and MiXCR, and retained in-frame beta chains. Every distinct CDR3 protein forms one entry, paired with its most common genes and DNA. The sample table lists over 2,000 distinct CDR3 sequences, roughly 30% of them with a count of one. The ten largest make up about 15% of the sample. TCR beta rearrangements were amplified from genomic DNA isolated from peripheral blood, not from sorted cells or RNA. Sequenced material: blood. The receptors here all came from a human donor with a solid tumor.

By proportion, this clonotype is medium-sized (0.01 to 0.1%). The chain is built from TRBV6-5 and TRBJ2-7; weak D call: TRBD2 (5 bases). CDR1 and CDR2 (germline): MNHEY, SVGAGI. This CDR3 is 12 amino acids long. Trimming took 2 bases from V and 5 from J, leaving 7 bases between them. This chain's CDR3 is CASSYEGHEQYF. The CDR3 DNA sequence: TGTGCCAGCAGTTACGAGGGCCACGAGCAGTACTTC.

This clonotype has only a few counts. The chain combines TRBV13 with TRBJ2-2, with TRBD2 matching over 13 bases. Germline V lookup: CDR1 PRHDT, CDR2 FYEKMQ (reference sequence). Trimming took 5 bases from V and 6 from J; bases not matched to a gene: 15. This CDR3 has 19 amino acids. Here the CDR3 reads CASSVFTGTSGEGAGELFF. Here the CDR3 DNA reads TGTGCCAGCAGCGTCTTCACCGGGACTAGCGGGGAGGGGGCCGGGGAGCTGTTTTTT.

This rearrangement joins TRBV6-5 to TRBJ2-7; TRBD1 aligns across 10 bases. The length of the CDR3 is 16 residues. The germline V gene encodes CDR1 MNHEY and CDR2 SVGAGI. The junction had 7 bases not matched to a gene; V was cut back by 2 bases and J by 3 bases. CDR3 protein: CASSYQGGQGIYEQYF. The CDR3, as DNA: TGTGCCAGCAGTTACCAAGGGGGACAGGGGATCTACGAGCAGTACTTC.

The V call is TRBV6-5, the J call TRBJ1-4; D is undetermined. CDR1 and CDR2 (germline): MNHEY, SVGAGI. The CDR3 has 15 amino acids. V gave up 5 bases and J gave up 4 bases, with 14 bases separating them. The CDR3, as DNA: TGTGCCAGCAGTCAAATTGGGCAGTTTAATGAAAAACTGTTTTTT. Its protein is CASSQIGQFNEKLFF.

Turning to this clonotype: A much larger clone differs from this one at a single base, so this may be a read error. The genes are TRBV27 and TRBJ2-6; 10 positions match TRBD1. CDR3 length: 16 residues. Germline CDR1 and CDR2: MNHEY and SMNVEV (reference sequence). The CDR3 is CASRTGGTGGSNVLTF. CDR3 DNA sequence: TGTGCCAGCAGGACAGGGGGCACTGGTGGGTCCAACGTCCTGACTTTC.

The chain has TRBV7-3 and TRBJ2-3; 8 bases match TRBD1. V trimming: 3 bases; J trimming: 1 base; junction bases outside the gene matches: 3. Germline CDR1 reads SGHTA; CDR2 reads FQGTGA. This CDR3 is built from 15 residues. DNA of the CDR3: TGTGCCAGCAGCTTCGGCAGGGGGCGCACAGATACGCAGTATTTT. Protein: CASSFGRGRTDTQYF.

This sequence joins TRBV11-1 and TRBJ1-6; D is unclear. CDR1 and CDR2 (germline): SGHAT, FQDESV (reference sequence). CDR3 length: 15 amino acids. The V and J ends lost 4 bases and 7 bases respectively, with 14 bases between them. The CDR3 region has the DNA TGTGCCAGCAGCTCAGACACTCGAGGGAATTCACCCCTCCACTTT. This gives the protein CASSSDTRGNSPLHF.

This clonotype ranks as large (0.1 to 1%). The chain recombines TRBV27 with TRBJ1-1; possibly TRBD1 for D (5 bases). Trimming removed 2 bases at V and 4 bases at J, with 11 bases between. This CDR3 is 14 amino acids long. Germline loops: CDR1 MNHEY, CDR2 SMNVEV (reference sequence). The CDR3 region has the DNA TGTGCCAGCAGTTTAACAGGATTCGTCACTGAAGCTTTCTTT. Amino acid sequence: CASSLTGFVTEAFF.

The sample holds a few counts of this clonotype. The chain links TRBV6-1 to TRBJ1-2, with 8 positions matching TRBD1. CDR1 and CDR2 (germline): MNHNS, SASEGT. This CDR3 region has 13 residues. J lost 10 bases, V lost 3 bases, and 7 bases had no gene match. CDR3 in DNA: TGTGCCAGCAGTGACCCCATGACAGGGGACTACACCTTC. Amino acids: CASSDPMTGDYTF.

The genes are TRBV27 and TRBJ2-3; tentatively, D is TRBD2 (5 bases). The CDR3 runs to 13 residues. V was pared by 3 bases and J by 13 bases, with 17 bases between. Germline-derived CDR1 and CDR2 are MNHEY and SMNVEV (reference sequence). The CDR3 nucleotides read TGTGCCAGCAGTTTGTCCTCGCCGGGGTGGAAGTATTTT. Its translation: CASSLSSPGWKYF.

This clonotype was observed a few times. The chain recombines TRBV6-2 or TRBV6-3 with TRBJ2-1, with D perhaps assigned TRBD1 or TRBD2 (5 bases each). Trimming shortened V by 8 bases and J by 0 bases, and 11 bases separated the two germline ends. CDR1 and CDR2 from the germline V gene are MNHEY and SVGEGT. The length of the CDR3 is 14 residues. CDR3 region: CASGGFLSYNEQFF. CDR3 bases: TGTGCCAGCGGGGGATTCCTCTCCTACAATGAGCAGTTCTTC.

The rearrangement joins TRBV7-6 to TRBJ1-2; the D gene is possibly TRBD1 (5 bases). CDR3 length: 15 residues. The germline gives CDR1 SGHVS, CDR2 FNYEAQ. Trimming removed 5 bases at V and 5 bases at J, with 18 bases between. CDR3 in DNA: TGTGCCAGCAGCCCTACAGGCGGGGGGGAATATGGCTACACCTTC. Translation: CASSPTGGGEYGYTF.

Turning to this clonotype: Just one base apart from a much larger clone, this may be a read error. The chain has TRBV18 and TRBJ2-3; D uncertain. The V gene lost 0 bases and the J gene lost 1 base, with 11 bases spanning the gap. The CDR3 contains 16 residues. Germline V lookup: CDR1 KGHSH, CDR2 LQKENI. The CDR3 DNA follows: TGTGCCAGCTCACCACCTCGCTGGGCAGGCACAGATACGCAGTATTTT. It encodes CASSPPRWAGTDTQYF.

This clonotype was counted between two and nine times. The chain combines TRBV30 with TRBJ1-1, with 7 positions matching TRBD1. CDR1 and CDR2 from the germline V gene are GTSNPN and SVGIG (reference sequence). V was pared by 3 bases and J by 7 bases, with 14 bases of the junction left unmatched. This CDR3 is built from 15 residues. Written as DNA, the CDR3 is TGTGCCTGGAGCCCCCACCGAGGGACAGTCTTTGAAGCTTTCTTT. Protein sequence: CAWSPHRGTVFEAFF.

The chain links TRBV20-1 to TRBJ1-1; TRBD1 agrees at 9 bases. From germline, CDR1 is DFQATT and CDR2 SNEGSKA (reference sequence). Trimming cost V 6 bases and J 4 bases; bases outside gene matches: 6. This CDR3 is built from 13 residues. CDR3 DNA sequence: TGCAGTGCCCGAAAGACAGGGGGCACTGAAGCTTTCTTT. Amino acid sequence: CSARKTGGTEAFF.